These T cell receptor beta chains were read from a single sample in a study of cytomegalovirus exposure and HLA in healthy donors. The assay was immunoSEQ multiplex PCR, and TCRdb's table has in-frame clones only and misses some. The table has around 140,000 clones, approximately 77% seen once. Sequenced: PBMCs. The receptors derive from a woman aged 40 to 55 in good health and CMV-seronegative. CDR3s include the opening cysteine and the closing phenylalanine or tryptophan. A D gene is named only where the DNA matches it firmly. Size is omitted from some rows. Given values are once, few, many or a class for expanded clones.

size,length,D,V,J,DNA,CDR3
-,18,TRBD1,TRBV19,TRBJ2-4,TGTGCCAGTAGTACTATGACAGGGGGCCCCATAGCCAAAAACATTCAGTACTTC,CASSTMTGGPIAKNIQYF
-,15,-,TRBV6-5,TRBJ1-1,TGTGCCAGCAGTTACTCGGGCCAGATGAACACTGAAGCTTTCTTT,CASSYSGQMNTEAFF
-,15,-,TRBV6-4,TRBJ1-6,TGTGCCAGCAGTGACGGCAGGGCGGGGAATTCACCCCTCCACTTT,CASSDGRAGNSPLHF
-,14,-,TRBV11-2,TRBJ1-2,TGTGCCAGCAGCTTGGGGACCAGGAGGGATGGCTACACCTTC,CASSLGTRRDGYTF
-,15,TRBD1,TRBV30,TRBJ1-1,TGTGCCTGGAGTGTACGGGACAGATTGAACACTGAAGCTTTCTTT,CAWSVRDRLNTEAFF
-,13,-,TRBV7-2,TRBJ2-7,TGTGCCAGCAGCCCGAGATCCGCGGGCGAGCAGTACTTC,CASSPRSAGEQYF
-,15,-,TRBV27,TRBJ1-1,TGTGCCAGCAGCAGCCGGCCAGGGCCAGGCACTGAAGCTTTCTTT,CASSSRPGPGTEAFF
-,13,-,TRBV7-9,TRBJ1-1,TGTGCCAGTTCTTCACAGGGAAACACTGAAGCTTTCTTT,CASSSQGNTEAFF
-,13,TRBD1,TRBV7-2,TRBJ1-2,TGTGCCAGCAGCTTAGGGACAGGGTCCGGCTACACCTTC,CASSLGTGSGYTF
-,12,TRBD2,TRBV2,TRBJ2-5,TGTGCCAGCAGCCGGCTAGCGGGGGAGCAGTACTTC,CASSRLAGEQYF
-,13,TRBD2,TRBV9,TRBJ2-2,TGTGCCAGCAGCTCGGGGGGGGCCGGGGAGCTGTTTTTT,CASSSGGAGELFF
few,17,-,TRBV15,TRBJ1-6,TGTGCCACCAGCAGAGCTGGGACATCATTTCGTAATTCACCCCTCCACTTT,CATSRAGTSFRNSPLHF
few,13,TRBD1,TRBV19,TRBJ2-7,TGTGCCAGTAGTTGGACAGGGGACTACGAGCAGTACTTC,CASSWTGDYEQYF
-,15,-,TRBV11-3,TRBJ2-3,TGTGCCAGCAGCTTAGGTCGACAGTCCACAGATACGCAGTATTTT,CASSLGRQSTDTQYF
-,16,TRBD1,TRBV6-5,TRBJ1-1,TGTGCCAGCAGTTACTCTCCCCACAGGGGGCGAGGTGAAGCTTTCTTT,CASSYSPHRGRGEAFF
-,16,-,TRBV9,TRBJ1-4,TGTGCCAGCAGCGTAGCTCTAGGACATCTTGATGAAAAACTGTTTTTT,CASSVALGHLDEKLFF
-,15,-,TRBV4-2,TRBJ1-4,TGTGCCAGCAGCCAGGCCGGGACATTGAATGAAAAACTGTTTTTT,CASSQAGTLNEKLFF
-,18,TRBD2,TRBV5-1,TRBJ2-5,TGCGCCAGCAGCTATGGACTAGCGGGGGCCCCAAGCCAAGAGACCCAGTACTTC,CASSYGLAGAPSQETQYF
once,17,TRBD1,TRBV19,TRBJ2-7,TGTGCCAGTAGTACCTTCCCCACCGGGACAGGTCTGTACGAGCAGTACTTC,CASSTFPTGTGLYEQYF
-,12,-,TRBV9,TRBJ2-3,TGTGCCAGCAGCGTAGAGGGGGATACGCAGTATTTT,CASSVEGDTQYF
-,14,TRBD1,TRBV6-5,TRBJ1-5,TGTGCCAGCAGTTACAGCGACAGGGGGCAGCCCCAGCATTTT,CASSYSDRGQPQHF
-,15,-,TRBV4-1,TRBJ2-7,TGCGCCAGCAGCCAAGATAACGCGAACTCCTACGAGCAGTACTTC,CASSQDNANSYEQYF
-,11,-,TRBV6-5,TRBJ1-4,TGTGCCAGCCGAGCGAATGAAAAACTGTTTTTT,CASRANEKLFF
-,13,-,TRBV29-1,TRBJ1-2,TGCAGCGTTGAAGGGATAGACACCGATGGCTACACCTTC,CSVEGIDTDGYTF
-,15,-,TRBV5-4,TRBJ1-3,TGTGCCAGCAGCTTGGGGGAGCGCTCTGGAAACACCATATATTTT,CASSLGERSGNTIYF
-,13,-,TRBV18,TRBJ1-1,TGTGCCAGCTCTCAGGTTGACAGGCGGGTAGCTTTCTTT,CASSQVDRRVAFF
-,12,-,TRBV9,TRBJ1-1,TGTGCCAGCAGCGCCGGAGGGGATAGGGCTTTCTTT,CASSAGGDRAFF
-,14,TRBD1,TRBV5-5,TRBJ1-1,TGTGCCAGCAGCCTTGACAGGGGCGGGACTGAAGCTTTCTTT,CASSLDRGGTEAFF
-,14,TRBD1,TRBV9,TRBJ2-7,TGTGCCAGCAGCATAGGACAGGGGGAAGGGGAGCAGTACTTC,CASSIGQGEGEQYF
-,16,-,TRBV7-8,TRBJ1-5,TGTGCCAGCAGCTCCCAGGTCCGGGAAAGCAATCAGCCCCAGCATTTT,CASSSQVRESNQPQHF
-,14,TRBD1,TRBV7-9,TRBJ2-7,TGTGCCAGCAGCTTATGGGACAGTAGCTACGAGCAGTACTTC,CASSLWDSSYEQYF
few,14,-,TRBV7-9,TRBJ1-1,TGTGCCAGCAGCTTAGATGGCAGGGGCGCTGAAGCTTTCTTT,CASSLDGRGAEAFF
-,17,TRBD2,TRBV2,TRBJ2-3,TGTGCCAGCAGTAACACCCACTACGTAGCGGGGGTAGATACGCAGTATTTT,CASSNTHYVAGVDTQYF
-,15,-,TRBV4-3,TRBJ1-5,TGCGCCAGCAGCCAAGAGTACAGAGAAGGACAGCCCCAGCATTTT,CASSQEYREGQPQHF
-,15,TRBD1,TRBV6-5,TRBJ1-5,TGTGCCAGCAGTTACTCGGGACAGGGCAATCAGCCCCAGCATTTT,CASSYSGQGNQPQHF
-,17,TRBD1,TRBV7-9,TRBJ1-6,TGTGCCAGCAGCCCCCGGGACAGGGAATTGGGGAATTCACCCCTCCACTTT,CASSPRDRELGNSPLHF
-,16,TRBD2,TRBV4-3,TRBJ2-6,TGCGCCAGCAGCCAATGGGGGGGCTCTGGGGCCAACGTCCTGACTTTC,CASSQWGGSGANVLTF
-,14,-,TRBV6-1,TRBJ2-5,TGTGCCAGCAGTGAAGACCGGGGGGCAGAGACCCAGTACTTC,CASSEDRGAETQYF
-,15,-,TRBV4-3,TRBJ1-2,TGCGCCAGCAGCCAAGATAGAGGGACTGGAGGAGGTTACACCTTC,CASSQDRGTGGGYTF
-,15,TRBD1,TRBV4-1,TRBJ1-1,TGCGCCAGCAGCCCAGGACAGGGCCCGAACACTGAAGCTTTCTTT,CASSPGQGPNTEAFF
-,16,-,TRBV2,TRBJ1-3,TGTGCCAGCAGTCTAAACAGGGACATCTCTGGAAACACCATATATTTT,CASSLNRDISGNTIYF